The source of this TCR beta chain is a study of blood T cell repertoires in COVID-19. Study summary: Italy, Spain and the United States were the sources of the convalescent and acute COVID-19 samples. Sample material is recorded as cDNA or gDNA derived from T cells, B-cell-depleted T cells, or PBMCs.

Original processing methods: The authors estimated nucleated cell counts from reference gene primer amplification. This table comes from immunoSEQ multiplex PCR, and its TCRdb copy is limited to in-frame clones, with some not included. Clone size and V and J calls were adopted from that table, with D and trimming inferred from the DNA. The table lists under 200,000 clones, around four fifths of them singletons. V trimming: 2 bases; J trimming: 1 base; junction bases outside the gene matches: 7. Per germline, CDR1 SGHNT and CDR2 YYREEE (reference sequence). The CDR3 covers 16 residues. Participant age was roughly 18 to 100 years, and participants resided in roughly 25 US areas.

Sequenced input: PBMCs or T cells enriched from blood (not recorded which). V and J are TRBV5-4 and TRBJ2-5, with TRBD1 matching over 8 bases. This clonotype was obtained from a woman in her forties or fifties who had recovered from COVID-19. CDR3 sequence: CASSFPRTGTQETQYF. DNA for the CDR3: TGTGCCAGCAGCTTCCCCCGGACAGGGACCCAAGAGACCCAGTACTTC.